The 27 T cell receptor beta chains in this list originate from one sample, sequenced in a study of shared clonotypes between healthy human individuals. Libraries were prepared by immunoSEQ multiplex PCR; TCRdb keeps only in-frame clonotypes and omits some of them. This sample yields over a million clones, of which roughly 96% are seen a single time; more than 0.9% belongs to the top ten. The sequenced sample consisted of naive CD4+ T cells sorted from blood. Subset: CD45RA+ positively selected. The receptors stem from a young man in good health.

This rearrangement joins TRBV5-1 to TRBJ2-7, with no clear D. CDR1 SGHRS and CDR2 YFSETQ come from the germline V gene. This CDR3 comprises 15 residues. The V end lost 4 bases, the J end lost 2 bases, and 16 bases lay between the germline ends. The CDR3 region is CASSEAPMGTYEQYF. The CDR3 DNA sequence: TGCGCCAGCAGCGAGGCCCCGATGGGAACCTACGAGCAGTACTTC.

On this clone itself: Other nucleotide sequences from this sample produce the same CDR3. This sequence joins TRBV9 and TRBJ1-2; D perhaps matches TRBD1 (5 bases). V was cut by 0 bases and J by 2 bases, with 11 bases left in between. Germline V lookup: CDR1 SGDLS, CDR2 YYNGEE. The CDR3 runs to 15 residues. The CDR3 nucleotides are TGTGCCAGCAGCGTAGGAGGCAGGGAGAACTATGGCTACACCTTC. Residues: CASSVGGRENYGYTF.

The chain couples TRBV4-3 to TRBJ1-2, with no clear D. CDR1 LGHNA and CDR2 YSLEER come from the germline V gene. The CDR3 extends over 15 amino acids. Trimming removed 0 bases at V and 3 bases at J, with 11 bases between. The CDR3 here is CASSQDLLRDYGYTF. The CDR3, as DNA: TGCGCCAGCAGCCAAGATTTGTTGAGGGACTATGGCTACACCTTC.

This clone was picked up one time. The rearrangement joins TRBV25-1 to TRBJ2-7; 7 nucleotides match TRBD2. The ends lost 6 bases at V and 0 bases at J; junction bases unmatched: 2. This CDR3 comprises 13 residues. Germline CDR1 MGHDK, CDR2 SYGVNS. Here the CDR3 DNA reads TGTGCCAGCAGCATAGCGGGCTCCTACGAGCAGTACTTC. Its translation is CASSIAGSYEQYF.

The chain carries TRBV28 and TRBJ1-1; possibly TRBD1 for D (5 bases). There are 16 residues in the CDR3. Germline values: CDR1 MDHEN, CDR2 SYDVKM. V shed 3 bases and J shed 1 base, with 15 bases lying between them. The CDR3, as DNA: TGTGCCAGCAGTTTCCCGGGGCTGTCTGGGAACACTGAAGCTTTCTTT. This gives the protein CASSFPGLSGNTEAFF.

This rearrangement joins TRBV27 to TRBJ2-3, with no clear D. Trimming shortened V by 5 bases and J by 0 bases, and 9 bases separated the two germline ends. Germline V lookup: CDR1 MNHEY, CDR2 SMNVEV (reference sequence). The CDR3 extends over 14 amino acids. The CDR3 DNA reads TGTGCCAGCAGTCCCCAGTCGAGCACAGATACGCAGTATTTT. Its translation is CASSPQSSTDTQYF.

This clone was recorded only once. The rearrangement uses TRBV6-1 and TRBJ2-1, with D unclear. The CDR3 sequence is 14 residues long. V was clipped by 5 bases and J by 7 bases, with 15 bases between them. Germline values: CDR1 MNHNS, CDR2 SASEGT. CDR3 nucleotides: TGTGCCAGCAGTTCAACGTTCGGACGTAATGAGCAGTTCTTC. It specifies CASSSTFGRNEQFF.

V and J are TRBV5-6 and TRBJ1-5; possible D gene TRBD1, 6 bases. Germline lookup yields CDR1 SGHDT and CDR2 YYEEEE. V lost 2 bases, J lost 6 bases, and 9 bases lay in between. This CDR3 has 13 residues. DNA of the CDR3: TGTGCCAGCAGCTTCGACAGGACTCAGCCCCAGCATTTT. This translates into CASSFDRTQPQHF.

The V call is TRBV28, the J call TRBJ1-5; no firm D call. The germline V and J ends were trimmed by 2 bases and 0 bases, with 8 bases remaining between them. Germline V gene lookup returns CDR1 MDHEN and CDR2 SYDVKM. This CDR3 region has 15 residues. The CDR3 is CASSLRFNSNQPQHF. As DNA, the CDR3 is TGTGCCAGCAGTTTAAGATTCAATAGCAATCAGCCCCAGCATTTT. Using reference TRBV28 and TRBJ1-5 for the parts outside the CDR3, the full variable domain is DVKVTQSSRYLVKRTGEKVFLECVQDMDHENMFWYRQDPGLGLRLIYFSYDVKMKEKGDIPEGYSVSREKKERFSLILESASTNQTSMYLCASSLRFNSNQPQHFGDGTRLSIL.

The V gene is TRBV7-9, the J gene TRBJ2-7; D ambiguous. Looked up from germline, CDR1 is SEHNR and CDR2 is FQNEAQ (reference sequence). The V end lost 8 bases, the J end lost 4 bases, and 9 bases lay between the germline ends. There are 11 residues in the CDR3. CDR3 sequence: CASGYGYEQYF. In DNA, the CDR3 is TGTGCCAGCGGATACGGGTACGAGCAGTACTTC. Full variable domain (outside the CDR3, taken from reference TRBV7-9 and TRBJ2-7): DTGVSQNPRHKITKRGQNVTFRCDPISEHNRLYWYRQTLGQGPEFLTYFQNEAQLEKSRLLSDRFSAERPKGSFSTLEIQRTEQGDSAMYLCASGYGYEQYFGPGTRLTVT.

This clone occurred once. The CDR3 bases are TGTGCCAGCTCACCATTGAATCTACAGATATTCTCCGATAACACTGAAGCTTTCTTT. It encodes CASSPLNLQIFSDNTEAFF. V gene TRBV18 combines with J gene TRBJ1-1; D ambiguous. The V gene's germline CDR1 is KGHSH and CDR2 LQKENI. V was shortened by 2 bases and J by 2 bases, with 24 bases between the two germline ends. CDR3 length equals 19 residues.

This sequence joins TRBV18 and TRBJ2-3; 7 bases line up with TRBD2. The CDR3 totals 16 residues. CDR1 is KGHSH, CDR2 LQKENI, per germline. The junction had 5 bases not matched to a gene; V was cut back by 0 bases and J by 2 bases. The CDR3 sequence: CASSPPGSGYTDTQYF. The CDR3 DNA reads TGTGCCAGCTCACCACCGGGTAGCGGGTACACAGATACGCAGTATTTT.

V and J are TRBV13 and TRBJ1-3; no firm D call. Germline lookup yields CDR1 PRHDT and CDR2 FYEKMQ (reference sequence). The V and J ends lost 2 bases and 4 bases respectively, with 6 bases between them. The CDR3 spans 13 residues. CDR3: CASSLNWGNTIYF. DNA for the CDR3: TGTGCCAGCAGCTTAAATTGGGGAAACACCATATATTTT.

CDR3 residues: CASSEGLATLYEQYF. Written as DNA, the CDR3 is TGTGCCAGCAGTGAAGGACTAGCGACTCTCTACGAGCAGTACTTC. V and J are TRBV2 and TRBJ2-7, with 8 bases matching TRBD2. The V and J ends lost 1 base and 3 bases, in that order; junction bases with no gene match: 5. The CDR3 totals 15 residues. The germline CDR1 and CDR2 sequences are SNHLY and FYNNEI. The full variable domain, rest sourced from reference TRBV2 and TRBJ2-7, is EPEVTQTPSHQVTQMGQEVILRCVPISNHLYFYWYRQILGQKVEFLVSFYNNEISEKSEIFDDQFSVERPDGSNFTLKIRSTKLEDSAMYFCASSEGLATLYEQYFGPGTRLTVT.

This clone was detected only once. The V gene is TRBV4-2, the J gene TRBJ1-1, with 7 positions matching TRBD1. V was clipped by 5 bases and J by 0 bases; unmatched bases: 3. Germline CDR1 is LGHNA and CDR2 is YNFKEQ. The CDR3 sequence is 14 residues long. Here the CDR3 DNA reads TGTGCCAGCAGCGGGACAGTCATGAACACTGAAGCTTTCTTT. Amino acid sequence: CASSGTVMNTEAFF.

The genes are TRBV4-3 and TRBJ2-5; 9 positions agree with TRBD2. Trimming took 0 bases from V and 2 from J; bases not matched to a gene: 7. The CDR3 length is 17 residues. Germline CDR1 reads LGHNA; CDR2 reads YSLEER. This CDR3 is CASSQDRGLAGQETQYF. The CDR3 region has the DNA TGCGCCAGCAGCCAAGACCGCGGGCTAGCGGGACAAGAGACCCAGTACTTC.

The chain carries TRBV19 and TRBJ1-5; weak D call: TRBD1 (5 bases). Trimming pared 6 bases from V and 1 base from J, leaving 10 bases between. Germline CDR1 is LNHDA and CDR2 is SQIVND (reference sequence). This CDR3 has 14 residues. The CDR3 loop is CASRGTESNQPQHF. The CDR3 DNA is TGTGCCAGTAGAGGGACGGAGAGCAATCAGCCCCAGCATTTT.

The J gene is TRBJ2-5, the V gene TRBV5-1, with a possible D match to TRBD1 (6 bases). The CDR3 is 15 amino acids. With 5 bases removed from V and 7 bases from J, the gap between germline ends came to 21 bases. Germline V gene data show CDR1 as SGHRS and CDR2 as YFSETQ. DNA for the CDR3: TGCGCCAGCAGAAGCCCGGGACAAAATCCTGTGACCCAGTACTTC. Translating it yields CASRSPGQNPVTQYF.

In its sample, this clone was seen once. In nucleotides, the CDR3 is TGTGCCAGCCTCACCGGGGACACTGAAGCTTTCTTT. Protein product: CASLTGDTEAFF. The chain uses TRBV18 and TRBJ1-1, with no clear D. The ends were cut back, 8 bases at V and 3 bases at J, with 10 bases in the middle. CDR1 and CDR2 (germline): KGHSH, LQKENI. There are 12 residues in the CDR3.

A single count supports this clone. V is TRBV6-5 and J is TRBJ2-4; no definite D call. The CDR3 runs to 15 residues. Trimming took 0 bases from V and 9 from J, leaving 15 bases between them. Germline CDR1 is MNHEY and CDR2 is SVGAGI. CDR3 nucleotides: TGTGCCAGCAGTTACTCGAGAGCCGTTCGGTTCATTCAGTACTTC. Amino acids: CASSYSRAVRFIQYF.

The V call is TRBV9, the J call TRBJ2-1; TRBD1 aligns across 7 bases. The ends lost 0 bases at V and 0 bases at J; junction bases unmatched: 6. CDR3 size: 17 residues. Germline loops: CDR1 SGDLS, CDR2 YYNGEE. The CDR3 loop reads CASSVGQGRSSYNEQFF. In DNA form, the CDR3 reads TGTGCCAGCAGCGTAGGACAGGGCCGTAGCTCCTACAATGAGCAGTTCTTC.

V gene TRBV11-3 combines with J gene TRBJ2-2; 8 bases align to TRBD2. Per germline, CDR1 SGHNT and CDR2 YENEEA. The CDR3 extends over 15 amino acids. V dropped 1 base and J dropped 8; count of bases not matched to a gene: 6. CDR3 residues: CASSLAGGPSGELFF. DNA for the CDR3: TGTGCCAGCAGCTTAGCGGGAGGGCCCTCGGGGGAGCTGTTTTTT.

The chain links TRBV4-2 to TRBJ2-7, with 9 bases aligning to TRBD2. The length of the CDR3 is 16 residues. Germline values: CDR1 LGHNA, CDR2 YNFKEQ. Losses at the gene ends were 0 bases for V and 2 bases for J; bases not matched to a gene: 5. CDR3 bases: TGTGCCAGCAGCCAAGATCAGGCTAGCGGGACCTACGAGCAGTACTTC. This translates into CASSQDQASGTYEQYF.

This clone was observed a single time. This sequence joins TRBV14 and TRBJ2-7, with D unclear. V lost 5 bases and J lost 4, with 12 bases in between. CDR1 and CDR2 from the germline V gene are SGHDN and FVKESK. The CDR3 covers 13 residues. CDR3 in amino acids: CASSKDLVYEQYF. The CDR3 DNA follows: TGTGCCAGCAGCAAGGACCTAGTTTACGAGCAGTACTTC.

The chain joins TRBV7-9 to TRBJ2-2; D perhaps matches TRBD2 (5 bases). The length of the CDR3 is 15 residues. Germline-derived CDR1 and CDR2 are SEHNR and FQNEAQ (reference sequence). V lost 5 bases and J lost 1, with 11 bases in between. CDR3 protein: CASSGRLRNTGELFF. The CDR3 DNA sequence: TGTGCCAGCAGCGGCCGACTAAGGAACACCGGGGAGCTGTTTTTT.

This clone was seen a single time. This chain uses TRBV2 with TRBJ2-3; no clear D. V dropped 7 bases and J dropped 4 bases, with 6 bases sitting between them. The CDR3 extends over 11 amino acids. Germline V lookup: CDR1 SNHLY, CDR2 FYNNEI. CDR3 residues: CASTPADTQYF. The CDR3 bases are TGTGCCAGCACTCCAGCAGATACGCAGTATTTT.

The rearrangement links TRBV27 to TRBJ2-1; tentative D call: TRBD2 (5 bases). CDR1 is MNHEY and CDR2 is SMNVEV in the germline V gene (reference sequence). V gave up 1 base and J gave up 4 bases, with 11 bases separating them. The CDR3 spans 15 residues. As DNA, the CDR3 is TGTGCCAGCAGTTTATATCCTAGCCGATACAATGAGCAGTTCTTC. This translates into CASSLYPSRYNEQFF.